Listed below are T cell receptor beta chains from one sample, sequenced in a study of OX40 agonist ivuxolimab in advanced cancers. Libraries were prepared by immunoSEQ multiplex PCR; TCRdb keeps only in-frame clonotypes and omits some of them. Of 35,000 to 45,000 clones in the sample, about 86% are singletons; the top ten hold 21%. Sequenced here: CD4+ or CD8+ T cells sorted from blood, sampled in a trial of the OX40 agonist ivuxolimab. These receptors were collected from an adult with an advanced solid tumor such as melanoma, head and neck, liver or kidney cancer. CDR3s include the opening cysteine and the closing phenylalanine or tryptophan. The D gene is left open where the match is weak. The size of a clone is reported for some rows only, either as once, few or many, or as a class for expanded clones.

cdr3_aa: CASSAIAGSYNEQFF
cdr3_nt: TGTGCCAGTAGTGCTATAGCGGGGTCCTACAATGAGCAGTTCTTC
j_call: TRBJ2-1
clone_size: NA
v_call: TRBV19
d_call: TRBD2

cdr3_aa: CASSLGWGSTGELFF
cdr3_nt: TGTGCCAGCAGCTTAGGATGGGGGAGCACCGGGGAGCTGTTTTTT
j_call: TRBJ2-2
clone_size: NA
v_call: TRBV7-9
d_call: NA

cdr3_aa: CASSLVGGLRGTEAFF
cdr3_nt: TGTGCCAGCAGCTTAGTAGGAGGGCTTCGGGGCACTGAAGCTTTCTTT
j_call: TRBJ1-1
clone_size: NA
v_call: TRBV7-8
d_call: NA

cdr3_aa: CASGDGRGYGYTF
cdr3_nt: TGTGCTAGTGGAGACGGCAGAGGCTATGGCTACACCTTC
j_call: TRBJ1-2
clone_size: NA
v_call: TRBV12-5
d_call: NA

cdr3_aa: CASSGGGAVIQYF
cdr3_nt: TGTGCCAGCAGTGGAGGGGGGGCCGTCATTCAGTACTTC
j_call: TRBJ2-4
clone_size: NA
v_call: TRBV6-4
d_call: NA

cdr3_aa: CASSFPTGGKIEAFF
cdr3_nt: TGTGCCAGCAGCTTCCCGACAGGGGGCAAGATTGAAGCTTTCTTT
j_call: TRBJ1-1
clone_size: NA
v_call: TRBV7-4
d_call: TRBD1

cdr3_aa: CASSQDRWGDSPLHF
cdr3_nt: TGCGCCAGCAGCCAAGATCGTTGGGGGGATTCACCCCTCCACTTT
j_call: TRBJ1-6
clone_size: NA
v_call: TRBV4-1
d_call: NA

cdr3_aa: CASSSRAEGQYF
cdr3_nt: TGTGCCAGCAGCTCGCGGGCCGAGGGGCAGTACTTC
j_call: TRBJ2-7
clone_size: NA
v_call: TRBV11-2
d_call: NA

cdr3_aa: CASSPIEGRNTEAFF
cdr3_nt: TGTGCCAGCTCACCAATTGAGGGTAGGAACACTGAAGCTTTCTTT
j_call: TRBJ1-1
clone_size: NA
v_call: TRBV18
d_call: NA

cdr3_aa: CASSQDSTATYGYTF
cdr3_nt: TGCGCCAGCAGCCAAGACAGCACTGCCACCTATGGCTACACCTTC
j_call: TRBJ1-2
clone_size: NA
v_call: TRBV4-3
d_call: NA

cdr3_aa: CASRPGTGIEAFF
cdr3_nt: TGTGCCAGCCGTCCCGGGACAGGAATTGAAGCTTTCTTT
j_call: TRBJ1-1
clone_size: NA
v_call: TRBV27
d_call: TRBD1

cdr3_aa: CASSLDWDEQFF
cdr3_nt: TGTGCCAGCAGCTTAGATTGGGATGAGCAGTTCTTC
j_call: TRBJ2-1
clone_size: NA
v_call: TRBV11-2
d_call: NA

cdr3_aa: CASSRMEGRSYEQYF
cdr3_nt: TGTGCCAGCAGCCGTATGGAGGGCCGAAGCTACGAGCAGTACTTC
j_call: TRBJ2-7
clone_size: NA
v_call: TRBV7-9
d_call: NA

cdr3_aa: CAWRFPWTENTEAFF
cdr3_nt: TGTGCCTGGAGGTTCCCCTGGACCGAGAACACTGAAGCTTTCTTT
j_call: TRBJ1-1
clone_size: few
v_call: TRBV30
d_call: NA

cdr3_aa: CASSSHPDRGNSPLHF
cdr3_nt: TGTGCCAGCAGCTCCCACCCTGACAGGGGAAATTCACCCCTCCACTTT
j_call: TRBJ1-6
clone_size: NA
v_call: TRBV11-2
d_call: TRBD1

cdr3_aa: CASSQGMMGGTSLETQYF
cdr3_nt: TGCGCCAGCAGCCAAGGAATGATGGGCGGGACTAGCCTTGAGACCCAGTACTTC
j_call: TRBJ2-5
clone_size: NA
v_call: TRBV4-3
d_call: TRBD2

cdr3_aa: CASRPGQSTGELFF
cdr3_nt: TGTGCCAGCAGACCGGGACAGAGCACCGGGGAGCTGTTTTTT
j_call: TRBJ2-2
clone_size: NA
v_call: TRBV2
d_call: TRBD1

cdr3_aa: CASSPRQGQWGLENEKLFF
cdr3_nt: TGTGCCAGCAGCCCCCGACAGGGGCAATGGGGCTTGGAAAATGAAAAACTGTTTTTT
j_call: TRBJ1-4
clone_size: NA
v_call: TRBV5-6
d_call: TRBD1

cdr3_aa: CASSPGQGTDTQYF
cdr3_nt: TGTGCCAGCAGCCCGGGACAGGGCACAGATACGCAGTATTTT
j_call: TRBJ2-3
clone_size: NA
v_call: TRBV11-3
d_call: TRBD1

cdr3_aa: CASSDTGTAYGYTF
cdr3_nt: TGTGCCAGCAGTGACACCGGGACAGCTTATGGCTACACCTTC
j_call: TRBJ1-2
clone_size: NA
v_call: TRBV28
d_call: TRBD1

cdr3_aa: CASSEEGLALNTEAFF
cdr3_nt: TGTGCCAGCAGCGAGGAGGGACTAGCTTTGAACACTGAAGCTTTCTTT
j_call: TRBJ1-1
clone_size: NA
v_call: TRBV9
d_call: NA

cdr3_aa: CASSFIERGDYGYTF
cdr3_nt: TGTGCCAGCAGTTTTATTGAGCGGGGGGACTATGGCTACACCTTC
j_call: TRBJ1-2
clone_size: NA
v_call: TRBV28
d_call: NA

cdr3_aa: CASSSEMAQPQHF
cdr3_nt: TGTGCCAGCAGCTCAGAAATGGCTCAGCCCCAGCATTTT
j_call: TRBJ1-5
clone_size: NA
v_call: TRBV27
d_call: NA

cdr3_aa: CASSPTGDTGSWYEQYF
cdr3_nt: TGTGCCAGCTCACCTACCGGCGATACGGGGTCTTGGTACGAGCAGTACTTC
j_call: TRBJ2-7
clone_size: NA
v_call: TRBV18
d_call: NA

cdr3_aa: CASSQLIGSRPYGYTF
cdr3_nt: TGTGCCAGCAGCCAGCTGATAGGGTCCCGCCCGTATGGCTACACCTTC
j_call: TRBJ1-2
clone_size: NA
v_call: TRBV14
d_call: NA

cdr3_aa: CASSTPGFGQPQHF
cdr3_nt: TGTGCCAGTAGTACCCCGGGGTTCGGTCAGCCCCAGCATTTT
j_call: TRBJ1-5
clone_size: once
v_call: TRBV19
d_call: NA

cdr3_aa: CASSVYGDNYEQYF
cdr3_nt: TGTGCCAGCAGCGTTTATGGAGATAACTACGAGCAGTACTTC
j_call: TRBJ2-7
clone_size: NA
v_call: TRBV9
d_call: NA

cdr3_aa: CASSQDVVGGATGELFF
cdr3_nt: TGTGCCAGCAGCCAAGACGTGGTCGGGGGGGCCACCGGGGAGCTGTTTTTT
j_call: TRBJ2-2
clone_size: few
v_call: TRBV4-2
d_call: TRBD2

cdr3_aa: CASSLDVGEAFF
cdr3_nt: TGTGCCAGCAGTTTAGACGTTGGTGAAGCTTTCTTT
j_call: TRBJ1-1
clone_size: NA
v_call: TRBV28
d_call: NA

cdr3_aa: CASSFGSKNSPLHF
cdr3_nt: TGTGCCAGCAGCTTTGGCAGTAAGAATTCACCCCTCCACTTT
j_call: TRBJ1-6
clone_size: NA
v_call: TRBV7-2
d_call: NA

cdr3_aa: CASSRTSLNQPQHF
cdr3_nt: TGTGCCAGCAGCCGCACATCGCTCAATCAGCCCCAGCATTTT
j_call: TRBJ1-5
clone_size: NA
v_call: TRBV27
d_call: NA

cdr3_aa: CASSFRGPRNQPQHF
cdr3_nt: TGTGCCAGCAGCTTTCGGGGGCCACGCAATCAGCCCCAGCATTTT
j_call: TRBJ1-5
clone_size: once
v_call: TRBV13
d_call: NA

cdr3_aa: CASSERTTGRSGNTIYF
cdr3_nt: TGTGCCAGCAGTGAGAGAACCACAGGACGCTCTGGAAACACCATATATTTT
j_call: TRBJ1-3
clone_size: NA
v_call: TRBV6-1
d_call: NA

cdr3_aa: CASNNPGEGTQYF
cdr3_nt: TGTGCCAGCAATAATCCAGGGGAAGGTACGCAGTATTTT
j_call: TRBJ2-3
clone_size: NA
v_call: TRBV28
d_call: NA

cdr3_aa: CASSLGQAATNEKLFF
cdr3_nt: TGTGCCAGCAGCCTTGGACAGGCTGCAACTAATGAAAAACTGTTTTTT
j_call: TRBJ1-4
clone_size: NA
v_call: TRBV11-2
d_call: TRBD1

cdr3_aa: CASSETGGGDTQYF
cdr3_nt: TGCGCCAGCAGTGAGACGGGCGGTGGAGATACGCAGTATTTT
j_call: TRBJ2-3
clone_size: NA
v_call: TRBV10-1
d_call: NA

cdr3_aa: CASSTGTGAGDTQYF
cdr3_nt: TGTGCCAGCAGTACCGGGACAGGGGCGGGAGATACGCAGTATTTT
j_call: TRBJ2-3
clone_size: NA
v_call: TRBV6-5
d_call: TRBD1

cdr3_aa: CASSLWREETQYF
cdr3_nt: TGTGCCAGCAGCTTATGGCGGGAAGAGACCCAGTACTTC
j_call: TRBJ2-5
clone_size: NA
v_call: TRBV11-2
d_call: NA

cdr3_aa: CASRPEGLSNQPQHF
cdr3_nt: TGTGCCAGCAGGCCTGAGGGGCTTAGCAATCAGCCCCAGCATTTT
j_call: TRBJ1-5
clone_size: NA
v_call: TRBV28
d_call: NA

cdr3_aa: CASSLDLGGYSYNEQFF
cdr3_nt: TGTGCCAGCAGCTTAGATCTCGGGGGCTACTCCTACAATGAGCAGTTCTTC
j_call: TRBJ2-1
clone_size: NA
v_call: TRBV11-2
d_call: NA

cdr3_aa: CASSLYDRMNTEAFF
cdr3_nt: TGTGCCAGCAGTTTATATGACCGGATGAACACTGAAGCTTTCTTT
j_call: TRBJ1-1
clone_size: NA
v_call: TRBV27
d_call: NA

cdr3_aa: CASSLSGPHNYGYTF
cdr3_nt: TGTGCCAGCAGCTTATCGGGGCCTCATAACTATGGCTACACCTTC
j_call: TRBJ1-2
clone_size: many
v_call: TRBV5-5
d_call: NA

cdr3_aa: CASSFVSKTGINEQFF
cdr3_nt: TGTGCCAGCAGCTTCGTTTCTAAGACAGGAATCAATGAGCAGTTCTTC
j_call: TRBJ2-1
clone_size: NA
v_call: TRBV11-2
d_call: NA

cdr3_aa: CASSVGQGNQPQHF
cdr3_nt: TGTGCCAGCAGCGTCGGACAGGGTAATCAGCCCCAGCATTTT
j_call: TRBJ1-5
clone_size: NA
v_call: TRBV9
d_call: TRBD1

cdr3_aa: CASSLPMSTSGGQETQYF
cdr3_nt: TGTGCCAGCAGCCTCCCGATGTCGACTAGCGGGGGACAAGAGACCCAGTACTTC
j_call: TRBJ2-5
clone_size: NA
v_call: TRBV7-9
d_call: TRBD2

cdr3_aa: CASSPWDLNTEAFF
cdr3_nt: TGTGCCAGCAGCCCATGGGACTTGAACACTGAAGCTTTCTTT
j_call: TRBJ1-1
clone_size: NA
v_call: TRBV5-6
d_call: NA

cdr3_aa: CASSLLPSGGVLDTQYF
cdr3_nt: TGTGCCAGCAGCTTACTCCCGAGCGGGGGGGTTCTTGATACGCAGTATTTT
j_call: TRBJ2-3
clone_size: once
v_call: TRBV11-2
d_call: TRBD2

cdr3_aa: CASSLVLGQGGSGANVLTF
cdr3_nt: TGTGCCAGCAGCTTAGTTCTTGGACAGGGAGGCTCTGGGGCCAACGTCCTGACTTTC
j_call: TRBJ2-6
clone_size: NA
v_call: TRBV7-6
d_call: TRBD1

cdr3_aa: CASSPRTGGYGYTF
cdr3_nt: TGTGCCAGCAGCCCTAGGACGGGGGGATATGGCTACACCTTC
j_call: TRBJ1-2
clone_size: NA
v_call: TRBV5-8
d_call: NA

cdr3_aa: CASSPMANEQFF
cdr3_nt: TGTGCCAGCAGCCCTATGGCTAATGAGCAGTTCTTC
j_call: TRBJ2-1
clone_size: NA
v_call: TRBV11-2
d_call: NA

cdr3_aa: CASSPGLARATQYF
cdr3_nt: TGTGCCAGCTCACCGGGGCTAGCTCGGGCGACCCAGTACTTC
j_call: TRBJ2-5
clone_size: NA
v_call: TRBV18
d_call: NA

cdr3_aa: CASKGPGGPTDTQYF
cdr3_nt: TGTGCCAGCAAAGGCCCCGGCGGTCCCACAGATACGCAGTATTTT
j_call: TRBJ2-3
clone_size: NA
v_call: TRBV9
d_call: NA

cdr3_aa: CASSRARDRGYTF
cdr3_nt: TGTGCCAGCAGCCGCGCCAGGGACCGCGGCTACACCTTC
j_call: TRBJ1-2
clone_size: NA
v_call: TRBV9
d_call: NA

cdr3_aa: CASSAGANPGRIMNTEAFF
cdr3_nt: TGTGCCAGCAGCGCAGGCGCCAATCCGGGACGGATTATGAACACTGAAGCTTTCTTT
j_call: TRBJ1-1
clone_size: NA
v_call: TRBV9
d_call: NA